These 17 T cell receptor beta chains were all obtained from the same sample, sequenced in a study of low-dose radiotherapy and immunotherapy resistance in tumors. Described time point: after trial treatment. Treatment specified: LDRT plus nivolumab, ipilimumab, low-dose cyclophosphamide and aspirin (RACIN trial). TRAV and TRBV primers primed cDNA for both TCRalpha and TCRbeta. The authors amplified TCRs for about 20 PCR cycles with a constant-region primer and a V-primer adapter. TCRdb ran MiXCR on the reads and lists one entry per CDR3 protein. This sample carries under 95,000 distinct CDR3 sequences, 17% of them seen once, and the ten largest clones take about 1.3%. This specimen was PBMCs, taken after low-dose radiotherapy plus immunotherapy. The source is a male donor with prostate cancer.

This clonotype was seen many times. DNA of the CDR3: TGCAGTGCTAGAGATAACAGGGTGAACACCGGGGAGCTGTTTTTT. This encodes CSARDNRVNTGELFF. V usage is TRBV20-1 and J usage is TRBJ2-2, with a possible D match to TRBD1 (6 bases). The CDR3 is made up of 15 amino acids. Germline V lookup: CDR1 DFQATT, CDR2 SNEGSKA (reference sequence). V lost 0 bases and J 1 base, leaving 9 bases between the germline ends.

This clonotype was picked up a small number of times. This chain connects TRBV5-4 to TRBJ2-7, with D tentatively TRBD2 (6 bases). V was shortened by 4 bases and J by 2 bases, with 16 bases between the two germline ends. CDR1 SGHNT and CDR2 YYREEE come from the germline V gene (reference sequence). The CDR3 is 15 residues long. Here the CDR3 reads CASSSGPSDAYEQYF. The DNA of the CDR3 is TGTGCCAGCAGCAGCGGGCCAAGCGATGCCTACGAGCAGTACTTC.

This clonotype was seen repeatedly, ten times or more. J is TRBJ2-7 and V is TRBV28; TRBD2 aligns across 15 bases. CDR1 and CDR2 from the germline V gene are MDHEN and SYDVKM. The CDR3 is 19 amino acids. V gave up 2 bases and J gave up 5 bases; unmatched junction bases: 13. This CDR3 reads CASSLPTPGLAGGFNEQYF. The CDR3 DNA follows: TGTGCCAGCAGTTTACCAACCCCGGGACTAGCGGGAGGATTCAACGAGCAGTACTTC.

About this clonotype: A far larger clone is one nucleotide away, so this likely arose from a read error. The chain has TRBV14 and TRBJ2-7; D possibly matches TRBD1 or TRBD2 (6 bases each). The CDR3 is made up of 14 amino acids. V lost 1 base, J lost 7 bases, and 14 bases lay in between. CDR1 SGHDN and CDR2 FVKESK come from the germline V gene. For the CDR3, the DNA is TGTGCCAGCAGCCAAGTTGTGGGGGGCCATGAGCAGTACTTC. Translation gives CASSQVVGGHEQYF.

The chain joins TRBV6-6 to TRBJ2-3, with D perhaps matching TRBD2 (5 bases). Deletions cut 7 bases from V and 6 bases from J, with 20 bases between. CDR3 size: 15 residues. Germline V lookup: CDR1 MNHNY, CDR2 SVGAGI (reference sequence). DNA for the CDR3: TGTGCCAGCACCAGAGAAACTAGGCGTTCGGATACGCAGTATTTT. Residues: CASTRETRRSDTQYF.

This chain connects TRBV5-6 to TRBJ2-7; unclear D gene. V was cut by 4 bases and J by 0 bases, with 14 bases left in between. Germline CDR1 SGHDT, CDR2 YYEEEE. The CDR3 has 15 residues. DNA of the CDR3: TGTGCCAGCAGCGCAACACGGGCTTACTCCTACGAGCAGTACTTC. Translating it yields CASSATRAYSYEQYF.

At least ten counts were recorded for this clonotype. This chain uses TRBV3-1 with TRBJ2-7; 7 bases match TRBD2. CDR1 and CDR2 (germline): LGHDT, YNNKEL (reference sequence). The V gene end was trimmed by 3 bases and the J gene end by 2 bases; junction bases not matched to a gene: 10. This CDR3 spans 16 amino acids. The CDR3 region is CASSHSASGTPYEQYF. The CDR3 nucleotides read TGTGCCAGCAGCCATTCGGCCAGCGGGACCCCCTACGAGCAGTACTTC.

With regard to this clonotype: A read error is likely here: a far larger clone is one base away. The rearrangement joins TRBV7-3 to TRBJ2-7, with D tentatively TRBD2 (5 bases). CDR1 and CDR2 (germline): SGHTA, FQGTGA. This CDR3 is 14 amino acids long. Trimming took off 5 bases at V and 7 bases at J, with 18 bases between the two ends. The CDR3 coding sequence is TGTGCCAGCAGCGTACAGTCGGGATCCAATGAGCAGTACTTC. It yields the protein CASSVQSGSNEQYF.

Many counts were recorded for this clonotype. The chain joins TRBV28 to TRBJ2-7; D not certain. The CDR3 length is 12 residues. Trimming shortened V by 6 bases and J by 1 base, and 7 bases separated the two germline ends. Looked up from germline, CDR1 is MDHEN and CDR2 is SYDVKM. The CDR3 nucleotides are TGTGCCAGCAGCTCAGGATCCTACGAGCAGTACTTC. Protein product: CASSSGSYEQYF. The full variable domain, completed using reference TRBV28 and TRBJ2-7, is DVKVTQSSRYLVKRTGEKVFLECVQDMDHENMFWYRQDPGLGLRLIYFSYDVKMKEKGDIPEGYSVSREKKERFSLILESASTNQTSMYLCASSSGSYEQYFGPGTRLTVT.

There are many counts of this clonotype. V and J are TRBV11-2 and TRBJ1-1; no definite D call. V shed 0 bases and J shed 1 base, with 3 bases lying between them. This CDR3 spans 13 amino acids. Germline lookup yields CDR1 SGHAT and CDR2 FQNNGV. The CDR3 here is CASSLESNTEAFF. The CDR3 DNA sequence: TGTGCCAGCAGCTTAGAGTCGAACACTGAAGCTTTCTTT.

Many counts were recorded for this clonotype. The genes are TRBV5-5 and TRBJ1-5; TRBD1 aligns across 7 bases. CDR3 length: 13 residues. Germline CDR1 is SGHKS and CDR2 is YYEKEE (reference sequence). The V segment lost 2 bases and the J segment 7 bases; nucleotides outside the gene matches: 3. The CDR3 loop reads CASSLDREQPQHF. DNA of the CDR3: TGTGCCAGCAGCTTAGACAGGGAACAGCCCCAGCATTTT.

This clonotype was counted ten times or more. J is TRBJ2-5 and V is TRBV20-1, with 13 bases fitting TRBD2. V trimming: 4 bases; J trimming: 4 bases; junction bases outside the gene matches: 9. CDR1 and CDR2 (germline): DFQATT, SNEGSKA (reference sequence). CDR3 length: 16 residues. CDR3 DNA sequence: TGCAGTGCTACCGCCTGGACTAGCGGGAGAGCAGAGACCCAGTACTTC. Protein product: CSATAWTSGRAETQYF.

This clonotype was observed at least ten times. V and J are TRBV6-4 and TRBJ2-3, with TRBD2 as a possible D gene (6 bases). Germline CDR1 is MRHNA and CDR2 is SNTAGT. V was trimmed by 8 bases and J by 4 bases, leaving 13 bases between them. The CDR3 length is 13 residues. The CDR3 loop reads CASGGTAPDTQYF. The CDR3, as DNA: TGTGCCAGCGGGGGGACTGCCCCAGATACGCAGTATTTT.

Of note for this clonotype: This clone may be a read error of a much larger clone one base away. The chain uses TRBV2 and TRBJ1-1, with D unclear. Germline V gene sequence: CDR1 SNHLY, CDR2 FYNNEI. The V end lost 5 bases, the J end lost 7 bases, and 8 bases lay between the germline ends. This CDR3 spans 11 amino acids. CDR3 protein: CASSRENEAFF. CDR3 sequence (DNA): TGTGCCAGCAGTAGGGAAAATGAAGCTTTCTTT.

This clonotype was found many times. The rearrangement links TRBV28 to TRBJ1-5, with 7 bases lining up with TRBD1. This CDR3 has 14 amino acids. Trimming at V came to 4 bases and at J to 5 bases, leaving 5 bases not matched to a gene. Germline V lookup: CDR1 MDHEN, CDR2 SYDVKM. CDR3 residues: CASSSGQADQPQHF. The DNA of the CDR3 is TGTGCCAGCAGTTCCGGACAGGCAGATCAGCCCCAGCATTTT.

This clonotype was counted at least ten times. The chain employs TRBV5-4 and TRBJ2-7, with 10 bases lining up with TRBD2. Germline V gene sequence: CDR1 SGHNT, CDR2 YYREEE (reference sequence). The CDR3 is 16 amino acids. V gave up 5 bases and J gave up 5 bases; unmatched junction bases: 13. DNA for the CDR3: TGTGCCAGCAGGCCCAGCCAGCGGGAGGGCCTCAACGAGCAGTACTTC. It encodes CASRPSQREGLNEQYF.

This clonotype was detected a few times. The CDR3 DNA follows: TGTGCCAGCTCACCCAACCTGGGTGAGCAGTTCTTC. It is translated as CASSPNLGEQFF. This chain links TRBV18 with TRBJ2-1; D is ambiguous. This CDR3 region has 12 residues. V lost 3 bases, J lost 9 bases, and 9 bases lay in between. Germline lookup yields CDR1 KGHSH and CDR2 LQKENI.